These 27 T cell receptor beta chains were sequenced from one sample in a study of tumor-infiltrating lymphocytes in primary liver carcinoma. The investigators made TCR beta cDNA from around 530 ng total RNA, using a constant-region primer. ARM-PCR, slightly modified, supplied the TCR beta libraries through three nested multiplex PCR rounds. Use of TRBV1-TRBV30 forward primers with a C-beta reverse primer characterized the first two PCR rounds, which lasted roughly 11 cycles each. TCRdb ran MiXCR on the multiplex PCR reads and lists one entry per CDR3 protein. The table lists 190,000 or so distinct CDR3 sequences, 65% of them singletons. It was unsorted whole blood that yielded blood RNA, and germline DNA was also extracted. Sequencing input: peripheral blood. All receptors derive from a woman aged 55 to 70 with primary liver carcinoma and hepatitis B virus infection.

This clonotype was observed a few times. V gene TRBV7-8 combines with J gene TRBJ1-5; the D gene is possibly TRBD1 (5 bases). The CDR3 contains 15 residues. Deletions cut 1 base from V and 5 bases from J, with 12 bases between. CDR1 SGHVS and CDR2 FQNEAQ come from the germline V gene. CDR3 sequence: CASSLDRLFHQPQHF. Here the CDR3 DNA reads TGTGCCAGCAGCTTAGACAGGTTATTTCATCAGCCCCAGCATTTT.

The chain uses TRBV20-1 and TRBJ1-2; a weak D match, TRBD1 (5 bases). The CDR3 has 12 residues. V lost 3 bases and J lost 4, with 9 bases in between. The V gene's germline CDR1 is DFQATT and CDR2 SNEGSKA (reference sequence). CDR3 in amino acids: CSASFRAYGYTF. As DNA, the CDR3 is TGCAGTGCTAGTTTCAGGGCCTATGGCTACACCTTC.

Turning to this clonotype: The conserved phenylalanine or tryptophan normally closing the CDR3 is absent here, so this likely arose from a read error. J is TRBJ1-1 and V is TRBV5-1, with unresolved D. From germline, CDR1 is SGHRS and CDR2 YFSETQ. Trimming removed 4 bases from V and 8 bases from J, with 18 bases in between. The length of the CDR3 is 14 residues. For the CDR3, the DNA is TGCGCCAGCAGCAAAGGACTCTACGATAAGGAAGCTTTCCTT. Translated: CASSKGLYDKEAFL.

Remarks on this clonotype: The junction and the germline gene differ at one end; a read error may be behind it. This chain joins TRBV11-2 and TRBJ2-5, with TRBD1 identical over 8 bases. This CDR3 is built from 14 residues. The germline V gene encodes CDR1 SGHAT and CDR2 FQNNGV. This CDR3 reads CTSSLTGGQETQYF. Here the CDR3 DNA reads TGTACCAGCAGCTTAACAGGGGGCCAAGAGACCCAGTACTTC.

Note on this clonotype: A much larger clonotype is one base distant, so this may be a read error. The rearrangement links TRBV6-2 or TRBV6-3 to TRBJ1-5; D gene unclear. The CDR3 consists of 17 residues. The germline V gene encodes CDR1 MNHEY and CDR2 SVGEGT. The CDR3 sequence is CAGSYSNHQRGSQPQHF. The CDR3 bases are TGTGCCGGCAGTTACTCGAATCACCAACGGGGAAGTCAGCCCCAGCATTTT.

This clonotype has only one observation. The chain couples TRBV11-2 to TRBJ2-7; the match to TRBD2 covers 9 bases. Unmatched junction bases numbered 12, after V lost 0 bases and J lost 3 bases. This CDR3 is 18 amino acids long. Germline-derived CDR1 and CDR2 are SGHAT and FQNNGV. The CDR3 spells CASSLDWVSLAGNYEQYF. CDR3 DNA: TGTGCCAGCAGCTTAGATTGGGTCAGTCTAGCGGGGAACTACGAGCAGTACTTC.

Remarks on this clonotype: The missing conserved phenylalanine or tryptophan at the end of this CDR3 makes a read error likely. The genes are TRBV11-2 and TRBJ1-1; perhaps TRBD1 as D (5 bases). This CDR3 region has 15 residues. CDR1 and CDR2 (germline): SGHAT, FQNNGV. Trimming removed 2 bases at V and 3 bases at J, with 13 bases between. The CDR3 sequence: CASSLRGSGHTEAFL. DNA for the CDR3: TGTGCCAGCAGCTTAAGAGGATCAGGGCACACTGAAGCTTTCTTG.

Comment on this clonotype: Just one base apart from a much larger clone, this may be a read error. V usage is TRBV10-3 and J usage is TRBJ2-7, with 9 bases lining up with TRBD1. The CDR3 is 15 amino acids. Per germline, CDR1 ENHRY and CDR2 SYGVKD. CDR3 region: CAFSAADRGVYEQYF. The CDR3 nucleotides are TGTGCCTTCAGTGCGGCTGACAGGGGGGTATACGAGCAGTACTTC.

This clonotype has ten or more counts. Here the CDR3 reads CASRRDSSPLHF. CDR3 DNA sequence: TGTGCCAGCAGACGGGACTCATCACCCCTCCACTTT. The J gene is TRBJ1-6, the V gene TRBV6-5; D may be TRBD1 (5 bases). This CDR3 spans 12 amino acids. With 6 bases removed from V and 10 bases from J, the gap between germline ends came to 10 bases. The germline CDR1 and CDR2 sequences are MNHEY and SVGAGI.

A single count supports this clonotype. The gene calls are TRBV15 and TRBJ2-3; TRBD2 matches 8 bases. V lost 9 bases and J lost 1; bases outside the gene matches: 18. This CDR3 is built from 18 residues. Germline assignment: CDR1 LNHNV and CDR2 YYDKDF (reference sequence). DNA for the CDR3: TGTGCCACTATCAGAGTCCCCCCGACTAGCGAAGGCACAGATACGCAGTATTTT. This encodes CATIRVPPTSEGTDTQYF.

V gene TRBV11-2 combines with J gene TRBJ2-2; tentative D call: TRBD2 (5 bases). The CDR3 covers 13 residues. Trimming shortened V by 11 bases and J by 5 bases, and 15 bases separated the two germline ends. CDR1 SGHAT and CDR2 FQNNGV come from the germline V gene. The CDR3 coding sequence is TGTGCCTGCGGCTCGCCGGGGACCGGGGAGCTGTTTTTT. It yields the protein CACGSPGTGELFF.

In regard to this clonotype: The junction departs from germline at one end; a sequencing error may be responsible. This rearrangement joins TRBV6-1 to TRBJ2-1; D not resolved. The CDR3 covers 12 residues. Germline V gene lookup returns CDR1 MNHNS and CDR2 SASEGT. CDR3 protein: CASSRGKNGQFF. As DNA, the CDR3 is TGTGCCAGCAGTCGTGGTAAAAATGGGCAGTTCTTC.

As regards this clonotype: The junction shows a germline mismatch at one end, possibly a read error. The chain joins TRBV11-2 to TRBJ1-1; D is uncertain. The CDR3 totals 12 residues. Germline-derived CDR1 and CDR2 are SGHAT and FQNNGV. The CDR3 bases are TGTGACAGCAGCCCAACGAACACTGAAGCTCTCTTT. Translation: CDSSPTNTEALF.

The V gene is TRBV7-9, the J gene TRBJ2-1, with a weak D call TRBD2 (5 bases). This CDR3 region has 16 residues. V lost 1 base and J 7 bases, leaving 17 bases between the germline ends. From germline, CDR1 is SEHNR and CDR2 FQNEAQ (reference sequence). The CDR3 spells CASSLVEGVGTNEQFF. The DNA for the CDR3 is TGTGCCAGCAGCTTAGTTGAGGGAGTAGGTACGAATGAGCAGTTCTTC.

V and J are TRBV9 and TRBJ2-5, with no clear D. The V end was cut by 7 bases, the J end by 2 bases, with 12 bases between. The CDR3 runs 13 residues. Germline V lookup: CDR1 SGDLS, CDR2 YYNGEE. CDR3 sequence (DNA): TGTGCCAGCGCGTCGGCGGATCAAGAGACCCAGTACTTC. Its protein is CASASADQETQYF.

With regard to this clonotype: Given a much more abundant clone one base away, this may be a read error. This chain links TRBV6-1 with TRBJ2-2; TRBD1 matches 11 bases. CDR3 length: 16 residues. J gave up 6 bases and V 8 bases, and 11 bases lay outside the gene matches. Germline V gene lookup returns CDR1 MNHNS and CDR2 SASEGT. CDR3 amino acids: CASGAPGQGGSGELFF. CDR3 DNA sequence: TGTGCCAGCGGTGCCCCGGGACAGGGGGGCTCCGGGGAGCTGTTTTTT.

CDR3 amino acids: CASRSAYEQYF. The CDR3 DNA sequence: TGTGCCAGCAGGAGTGCCTACGAGCAGTACTTC. The V and J genes are TRBV28 and TRBJ2-7; D call uncertain. CDR1 and CDR2 from the germline V gene are MDHEN and SYDVKM. The CDR3 consists of 11 residues. With 6 bases removed from V and 2 bases from J, the gap between germline ends came to 5 bases. Supplemented by reference TRBV28 and TRBJ2-7, the full variable domain reads DVKVTQSSRYLVKRTGEKVFLECVQDMDHENMFWYRQDPGLGLRLIYFSYDVKMKEKGDIPEGYSVSREKKERFSLILESASTNQTSMYLCASRSAYEQYFGPGTRLTVT.

Turning to this clonotype: A read error is possible here, since a much larger clone lies one base away. This sequence joins TRBV6-1 and TRBJ2-1; possible D gene TRBD1, 5 bases. The germline V gene has CDR1 MNHNS and CDR2 SASEGT. V lost 5 bases to trimming and J lost 6 bases, with 14 bases between them. The CDR3 runs 14 residues. The CDR3 loop is CASSWTRGINEQFF. The CDR3 bases are TGTGCCAGCAGTTGGACAAGGGGTATCAATGAGCAGTTCTTC.

On this clonotype: The junction does not match germline at one end; this may be a read error. J is TRBJ2-7 and V is TRBV28, with 8 positions matching TRBD1. The CDR3 contains 14 residues. Germline lookup yields CDR1 MDHEN and CDR2 SYDVKM. CDR3 nucleotides: TGTGTCAGTAGTCTGGACAGGGTGGTCTACGAGCAGTGCTTC. Residues: CVSSLDRVVYEQCF.

This chain connects TRBV6-2 or TRBV6-3 to TRBJ2-7; 8 positions agree with TRBD2. V lost 6 bases and J lost 13; bases outside the gene matches: 14. Germline V gene lookup returns CDR1 MNHEY and CDR2 SVGEGT. The length of the CDR3 is 13 residues. The CDR3 loop reads CASRESGSYERYF. CDR3 coding DNA: TGTGCCAGCAGGGAAAGCGGGAGCTACGAGCGCTACTTC.

In the case of this clonotype: This may come from a read error, since a much larger clone is one base off. This rearrangement joins TRBV12-3 or TRBV12-4 to TRBJ1-1; D is uncertain. This CDR3 has 12 amino acids. This chain's CDR3 is CTSSLSNTEAFF. In DNA form, the CDR3 reads TGTACCAGCAGTTTGTCGAACACTGAAGCTTTCTTT.

A remark on this clonotype: At one end, the junction sequence differs from germline, possibly due to a read error. The chain has TRBV12-5 and TRBJ1-3, with TRBD1 identical over 9 bases. This CDR3 is 19 amino acids long. The germline gives CDR1 LGHNT, CDR2 FRNRAP. CDR3 sequence reads: CASGLPPGQGQLSGNIIYF. The CDR3 DNA is TGTGCTAGTGGTTTGCCACCGGGACAGGGACAGCTCTCTGGAAACATCATATATTTT.

The V and J genes are TRBV28 and TRBJ2-7; the match to TRBD2 covers 8 bases. Trimming removed 7 bases from V and 3 bases from J; junction bases left unmatched: 17. CDR1 is MDHEN and CDR2 is SYDVKM in the germline V gene. CDR3 length: 17 residues. CDR3 DNA sequence: TGTGCCAGCAATTACGTGTTAGCGGGATATACCTTCTACGAGCAGTACTTC. Its translation is CASNYVLAGYTFYEQYF.

The table lists this clonotype with a count of one. The germline gene is not matched at one end of the junction; a read error may be the cause. The chain is built from TRBV30 and TRBJ1-5; D is undetermined. Looked up from germline, CDR1 is GTSNPN and CDR2 is SVGIG (reference sequence). The CDR3 is made up of 16 amino acids. As DNA, the CDR3 is TGTACCTGGAGTGTAGTCCGGGGAGCCGACAATCAGCCCCAGCATTTT. Its protein is CTWSVVRGADNQPQHF.

The chain employs TRBV5-1 and TRBJ2-2; possible D gene TRBD2, 5 bases. V was trimmed by 5 bases and J by 3 bases, leaving 14 bases between them. This CDR3 contains 15 residues. The germline V gene encodes CDR1 SGHRS and CDR2 YFSETQ. The CDR3 sequence is CASRPPGLDTGELFF. The CDR3 DNA reads TGCGCCAGCAGACCCCCGGGATTAGACACCGGGGAGCTGTTTTTT.

In this sample, this clonotype turned up once. No conserved phenylalanine or tryptophan ends this CDR3, so it is likely a read error. The CDR3: CASSSSSGGTGSSYEQYL. In DNA, the CDR3 is TGTGCCAGCAGCAGCTCATCGGGCGGGACAGGGAGCTCCTATGAGCAGTACTTA. The chain links TRBV11-2 to TRBJ2-7, with 9 positions matching TRBD1. CDR1 SGHAT and CDR2 FQNNGV come from the germline V gene. The CDR3 has 18 amino acids.

The gene calls are TRBV11-2 and TRBJ2-5, with D possibly matching TRBD2 (6 bases). V lost 10 bases and J 2 bases, leaving 20 bases between the germline ends. CDR3 length equals 15 residues. Germline V gene data show CDR1 as SGHAT and CDR2 as FQNNGV. Here the CDR3 reads CANILIGGSQETQYF. CDR3 sequence (DNA): TGTGCCAACATCCTCATTGGGGGGAGTCAAGAGACCCAGTACTTC.